A single count supports the clone carrying this T cell receptor (beta chain). CDR1 and CDR2 (germline): MNHNS, SASEGT. V was shortened by 2 bases and J by 8 bases, with 12 bases between the two germline ends. There are 13 residues in the CDR3. The entry originates in a study of cytomegalovirus exposure and HLA in healthy donors. About the study: Tens of millions of unique TCR sequences came from HLA-typed donors in an early release.

PCR employed 60 Vbeta and 13 Jbeta primers. Using immunoSEQ multiplex PCR, the repertoire was profiled, and TCRdb retains in-frame clones only, with some absent. This table holds around 90,000 clones, 55% to 70% found once. The clonotype originates from a woman aged 45-59 years in good health and CMV-seropositive. The sequencing sample was made of PBMCs. The rearrangement uses TRBV6-1 and TRBJ1-2; D is uncertain. The CDR3 sequence is CASSEPPLEGYTF. CDR3 bases: TGTGCCAGCAGTGAACCCCCCCTGGAGGGCTACACCTTC.